Listed here is a single T cell receptor beta chain. This clonotype was detected only a few times. Which antigen it targets is not known. No base-level quality is on record; no much larger clone is a single base apart. This sample was included in a study of HIV-infected patients and healthy controls (dated by TCRdb to the mid-2010s). For the wider study: CD4 counts rose modestly but significantly in most of the 16 patients after three months of therapy, yet stayed below normal ranges. No consistent shift in CD8 counts was seen during early therapy, whereas a slight rise was seen in the CD4:CD8 ratio. Viral load became undetectable in about 70% of the 16 patients by the second bleed and in all patients after a further year of therapy. Patients lacked overall T-cell lymphocytopenia, and total CDR3 counts per chain did not differ significantly from controls. The question the study tested was whether immune perturbation and reconstitution could be captured by deep TCR repertoire sequencing of small blood samples from HIV patients. Study-level results and caveats: A major limit on how widely the findings apply, in the view of the authors, was that only sixteen HIV-infected individuals were processed. Rare events from HIV-infected data received too much weight under size-matching, and comparisons were complicated by unequal numbers of distinct sequences between patients and controls. Healthy control repertoires showed roughly threefold more distinct CDR3s and higher Shannon diversity than untreated HIV+ repertoires. Both the Jaccard index and the count of highly shared sequences showed that healthy controls shared more CDR3s between individuals than HIV+ patients did. In HIV-infected patients, the apparent post-therapy recovery of the Gini index was not replicated in size-matched repertoire data. The observed differences in diversity were not explained by the slight differences in age and sex profiles between the study cohorts. During therapy, a significant decrease in frequency was seen for HIV-associated CDR3s, whereas no significant change was found for CMV-associated CDR3s, although most of them became more frequent. The dynamics of distinct T-cell subpopulations could not be separated, and sequencing depth was restricted, because whole blood was used. MAIT cell alpha-chain CDR3s were present at high frequency in healthy controls but severely depleted in HIV+ repertoires. Eight alpha and eight beta V genes showed significantly different mean usage between HIV-infected patients and controls. HIV-infected repertoires had significantly higher mean Gini indices than controls, possibly reflecting oligoclonality. Alpha-beta chain pairing was not determined in the samples. Donor HLA types were not determined in the study.

Using SuperScript III with primers targeting the alpha and beta constant regions, 500 ng of RNA was reverse transcribed. Separate alpha and beta chain libraries were generated by chain-specific third strand synthesis with multiplexing indices. In the protocol, all rearrangements within a chain were amplified with a single primer pair so that primer bias was avoided, and molecular barcodes were added to each cDNA molecule. Purified cDNA was joined by T4 RNA Ligase 1 to a 5' RACE adapter carrying a random hexamer and the SP2 sequencing primer site. With slow temperature ramps used to favor optimal annealing, second strand synthesis was primed from the SP2 site with Phusion polymerase. Joined together, two random hexamer sequences that had both been added before amplification formed the 12-nucleotide barcode of each molecule. An amplification PCR of around 25 cycles with P5s and P7 primers came after a short first PCR that had added P5 and P7 adapter elements plus a second index. Libraries received approximately 25 PCR cycles in total, were quantified on a Qubit, sized on a Bioanalyzer, and diluted to roughly 3.6 nM. The normalized libraries were sequenced on an Illumina MiSeq using 2 x 250 paired-end kits. MinElute columns were the means by which the reverse transcription reactions were cleaned up, and the reactions were eluted into 10 ul Tris-Cl. Adapter ligations were incubated for around 20 hours at 16 degrees C and subsequently purified with AMPure XP beads at a 1:1 ratio. Regarding the original processing steps: A modified Decombinator that output V, J, insert and barcode information was used to process the demultiplexed FASTQ files. Sequences sharing a barcode but differing from the dominant sequence were discarded as errors, and barcodes clustered at Levenshtein distance 3 were counted to estimate original cDNA molecules. Downstream analyses used R packages ineq, vegan, igraph and RCytoscape, with IMGT nomenclature and CDR3 definitions. V gene usage was calculated across distinct sequences, with every TCR tallied a single time to avoid skew from clonal expansion. Unique CDR3 amino acid sequences within a donor were connected in similarity networks whenever two sequences differed by a single Levenshtein edit. In the repertoires, a search was made for a compiled set of published HIV-specific CDR3s (about 97 alpha, several hundred beta) and CMV-specific CDR3s (around 13 alpha, 253 beta). Random subsampling to size-matched repertoires showed patients' decreased diversity was not caused by their lower sequence numbers. TCRdb cleaned the public reads at Q25 with fastp, built clones with MiXCR and kept in-frame beta chains. Records with the same CDR3 protein are collapsed into one entry carrying the most frequent genes and DNA. It is TCRdb's table, rather than the study itself, that gives the V and J calls and clone size. This sample has 10,000 to 11,000 distinct CDR3 sequences in its table, and 10% of those were observed once. The ten largest clones add up to over 15% of the sample.

Whole blood was used without fractionating the cells, so the repertoire represented all peripheral T cells without sorting. An approximately 2.5 ml sample of peripheral blood was drawn into Tempus tubes for RNA extraction. HIV-infected adults who had not yet received antiretroviral therapy and were about to begin treatment were enrolled, with the first sixteen eligible patients processed. Patients with febrile or AIDS-related illness, tumors, hepatitis B or C coinfection, immunomodulatory therapy, recent vaccination or treatment interruptions were excluded from enrollment. Residual genomic DNA was removed with the TURBO-DNase kit and globin mRNA was depleted with GLOBINclear. The study collected pretreatment blood from HIV-infected patients just before antiretroviral therapy was started. V was cut back by 6 bases and J by 8 bases, leaving a gap of 19 bases between them. In the germline V gene, CDR1 corresponds to MNHEY and CDR2 to SVGEGT. Spanning cysteine to phenylalanine, the CDR3 consists of 14 amino acids. Solely the CDR3 DNA is kept, with 42 bases framed from the first base.

The TCR was taken from an adult with HIV infection. This specimen consisted of blood, obtained before antiretroviral therapy. This chain is built from TRBV6-2 or TRBV6-3 and TRBJ1-2; the D gene lacks a confident call. The CDR3 loop reads CASSPVVGGGGYTF. The DNA is TGTGCCAGCAGCCCCGTAGTTGGCGGTGGAGGCTACACCTTC.